The 20 T cell receptor beta chains below all came from one sample that was sequenced in a study of blood T cell repertoires in COVID-19. Method: immunoSEQ multiplex PCR; TCRdb's copy keeps in-frame clones and lacks some. The data hold 50,000 to 65,000 clones, with 85% observed a single time. Source material: peripheral blood. The receptor set was obtained from a human donor in a cohort sampled during active COVID-19.

The CDR3 reads CASSLAREEYF. The CDR3 bases are TGTGCCAGCAGCTTGGCCCGGGAGGAGTACTTC. V usage is TRBV5-6 and J usage is TRBJ2-5; 7 nucleotides align to TRBD2. This CDR3 is built from 11 residues. Germline lookup yields CDR1 SGHDT and CDR2 YYEEEE. V lost 0 bases to trimming and J lost 12 bases; unmatched junction nucleotides: 2. Filled out from reference TRBV5-6 and TRBJ2-5, the complete variable domain reads DAGVTQSPTHLIKTRGQQVTLRCSPKSGHDTVSWYQQALGQGPQFIFQYYEEEERQRGNFPDRFSGHQFPNYSSELNVNALLLGDSALYLCASSLAREEYFGPGTRLLVL.

The chain recombines TRBV6-5 with TRBJ1-5, with D possibly TRBD1 on 6 matching bases. This CDR3 is 12 amino acids long. V lost 5 bases to trimming and J lost 6 bases, with 8 bases between them. Germline assignment: CDR1 MNHEY and CDR2 SVGAGI. The CDR3 protein is CASSTDSQPQHF. In nucleotides, the CDR3 is TGTGCCAGCAGTACGGACAGTCAGCCCCAGCATTTT.

V gene TRBV6-5 combines with J gene TRBJ1-5; D not certain. CDR3 size: 13 residues. Germline-derived CDR1 and CDR2 are MNHEY and SVGAGI. The V end was cut by 6 bases, the J end by 5 bases, with 11 bases between. Here the CDR3 reads CASRTRRDQPQHF. Here the CDR3 DNA reads TGTGCCAGCAGAACCCGGAGGGATCAGCCCCAGCATTTT.

The rearrangement links TRBV19 to TRBJ2-1; TRBD1 aligns across 7 bases. Germline loops: CDR1 LNHDA, CDR2 SQIVND (reference sequence). J was trimmed by 8 bases and V by 8 bases; bases with no gene match: 9. This CDR3 has 13 residues. CDR3 in amino acids: CASSGQIVDEQFF. CDR3 nucleotides: TGTGCCAGTTCGGGACAGATTGTGGATGAGCAGTTCTTC.

The rearrangement joins TRBV11-2 to TRBJ1-2; no definite D call. Germline V gene sequence: CDR1 SGHAT, CDR2 FQNNGV. V dropped 5 bases and J dropped 7 bases, with 11 bases sitting between them. The CDR3 length is 12 residues. CDR3 nucleotides: TGTGCCAGCAGCCCAGAGGGATTTGGCTACACCTTC. It is translated as CASSPEGFGYTF.

CDR3 coding DNA: TGTGCCAGCAGTTGGACAGGGAGCTACGAGCAGTACTTC. It yields the protein CASSWTGSYEQYF. The V gene is TRBV27, the J gene TRBJ2-7, with TRBD1 matching over 8 bases. The CDR3 length is 13 residues. The junction had 2 bases not matched to a gene; V was cut back by 4 bases and J by 3 bases. Germline CDR1 reads MNHEY; CDR2 reads SMNVEV (reference sequence).

This rearrangement joins TRBV5-4 to TRBJ2-3, with D unclear. V was clipped by 0 bases and J by 0 bases, with 11 bases between them. In germline, CDR1 is SGHNT, CDR2 YYREEE (reference sequence). This CDR3 comprises 16 residues. The CDR3 loop reads CASSLGGQRSTDTQYF. CDR3 in DNA: TGTGCCAGCAGCTTGGGCGGTCAGCGCAGCACAGATACGCAGTATTTT. Full variable domain (outside the CDR3, taken from reference TRBV5-4 and TRBJ2-3): ETGVTQSPTHLIKTRGQQVTLRCSSQSGHNTVSWYQQALGQGPQFIFQYYREEENGRGNFPPRFSGLQFPNYSSELNVNALELDDSALYLCASSLGGQRSTDTQYFGPGTRLTVL.

The chain recombines TRBV4-2 with TRBJ1-2, with D perhaps TRBD1 (6 bases). V lost 4 bases and J 4 bases, leaving 13 bases between the germline ends. This CDR3 comprises 14 residues. CDR1 and CDR2 from the germline V gene are LGHNA and YNFKEQ. CDR3 sequence (DNA): TGTGCCAGCAGCCCCCCAGGGGCCGGCTATGGCTACACCTTC. This encodes CASSPPGAGYGYTF.

The rearrangement joins TRBV9 to TRBJ1-6; the D gene is possibly TRBD1 (5 bases). CDR1 is SGDLS and CDR2 is YYNGEE in the germline V gene. The CDR3 is 15 residues long. Trimming cost V 0 bases and J 16 bases, with 20 bases left between them. The CDR3 DNA sequence: TGTGCCAGCAGCGTAGGAGCGGGAGAGGGAGGGGAACTCCACTTT. As protein: CASSVGAGEGGELHF.

This clone occurred once. V and J are TRBV7-2 and TRBJ2-2, with TRBD2 matching 7 bases. Germline V gene sequence: CDR1 SGHTA, CDR2 FQGNSA. V lost 3 bases and J lost 7; bases outside the gene matches: 11. There are 16 residues in the CDR3. In DNA, the CDR3 is TGTGCCAGCAGCTTGAGGCGGGGAGGGGTAGGCGGGGAGCTGTTTTTT. Protein product: CASSLRRGGVGGELFF.

Details on this clone: Other DNA variants within this sample encode the same CDR3. The chain is built from TRBV18 and TRBJ1-1; no reliable D call. The V gene lost 3 bases and the J gene lost 1 base, with 6 bases spanning the gap. Germline loops: CDR1 KGHSH, CDR2 LQKENI. There are 13 residues in the CDR3. The chain's CDR3 is CASSPGENTEAFF. CDR3 coding DNA: TGTGCCAGCTCACCCGGAGAGAACACTGAAGCTTTCTTT.

The chain combines TRBV10-2 with TRBJ2-1; D is undetermined. V was shortened by 6 bases and J by 5 bases, with 14 bases between the two germline ends. This CDR3 spans 14 amino acids. Germline assignment: CDR1 WSHSY and CDR2 SAAADI. In nucleotides, the CDR3 is TGCGCCAGCAGCTCCTCCGGGTCAAACAATGAGCAGTTCTTC. Its protein product is CASSSSGSNNEQFF.

The chain carries TRBV2 and TRBJ2-6; D uncertain. In germline, CDR1 is SNHLY, CDR2 FYNNEI. The CDR3 loop spans 16 amino acids. The V end lost 4 bases, the J end lost 0 bases, and 10 bases lay between the germline ends. CDR3 amino acids: CASSVNRPSGANVLTF. CDR3 in DNA: TGTGCCAGCAGTGTGAACAGACCCTCTGGGGCCAACGTCCTGACTTTC.

This chain uses TRBV3-1 (or the pseudogene TRBV3-2) with TRBJ2-2; 13 nucleotides line up with TRBD2. J was trimmed by 5 bases and V by 6 bases; bases with no gene match: 6. CDR3 size: 16 residues. CDR1 LGHDT and CDR2 YNNKEL come from the germline V gene (reference sequence). The CDR3 region is CASRRTSGRGTGELFF. CDR3 bases: TGTGCCAGCAGGCGGACTAGCGGGAGAGGGACCGGGGAGCTGTTTTTT.

V usage is TRBV5-4 and J usage is TRBJ2-1, with 9 bases aligning to TRBD1. The junction had 4 bases not matched to a gene; V was cut back by 4 bases and J by 8 bases. CDR1 is SGHNT and CDR2 is YYREEE in the germline V gene (reference sequence). CDR3 length equals 13 residues. CDR3 region: CASSKQGADEQFF. CDR3 sequence (DNA): TGTGCCAGCAGCAAACAGGGGGCAGATGAGCAGTTCTTC.

The J gene is TRBJ1-2, the V gene TRBV28; 9 nucleotides line up with TRBD1. This CDR3 contains 14 residues. Germline CDR1 MDHEN, CDR2 SYDVKM. J was trimmed by 2 bases and V by 6 bases; bases with no gene match: 4. Here the CDR3 reads CASRPTGGNYGYTF. DNA of the CDR3: TGTGCCAGCAGGCCGACAGGGGGGAACTATGGCTACACCTTC.

The chain uses TRBV5-6 and TRBJ2-2; the match to TRBD1 covers 10 bases. Looked up from germline, CDR1 is SGHDT and CDR2 is YYEEEE. The V segment lost 4 bases and the J segment 5 bases; nucleotides outside the gene matches: 8. CDR3 size: 16 residues. The CDR3 spells CASSRAGQGRTGELFF. The CDR3, as DNA: TGTGCCAGCAGCAGGGCGGGACAGGGGAGGACCGGGGAGCTGTTTTTT.

The V and J genes are TRBV7-2 and TRBJ2-3; 8 bases align to TRBD1. CDR1 is SGHTA, CDR2 FQGNSA, per germline. CDR3 length: 18 amino acids. V was pared by 2 bases and J by 2 bases, with 12 bases of the junction left unmatched. CDR3 coding DNA: TGTGCCAGCAGCTTAATGTCACAGGGGGGCGCCTCCACAGATACGCAGTATTTT. Protein: CASSLMSQGGASTDTQYF.

The genes are TRBV7-9 and TRBJ1-4; 10 bases align to TRBD1. With V trimmed by 3 bases and J by 5 bases, 3 bases remained unmatched. The germline V gene has CDR1 SEHNR and CDR2 FQNEAQ (reference sequence). The CDR3 spans 15 residues. This CDR3 is CASSLGTGANEKLFF. The CDR3 nucleotides are TGTGCCAGCAGCTTGGGGACAGGGGCAAATGAAAAACTGTTTTTT.

V usage is TRBV5-1 and J usage is TRBJ1-1; the D is unclear. This CDR3 has 13 amino acids. V was cut by 0 bases and J by 5 bases, with 8 bases left in between. The germline gives CDR1 SGHRS, CDR2 YFSETQ. The CDR3 DNA follows: TGCGCCAGCAGCTTGGCGTCGAGAACTGAAGCTTTCTTT. Amino acids: CASSLASRTEAFF.